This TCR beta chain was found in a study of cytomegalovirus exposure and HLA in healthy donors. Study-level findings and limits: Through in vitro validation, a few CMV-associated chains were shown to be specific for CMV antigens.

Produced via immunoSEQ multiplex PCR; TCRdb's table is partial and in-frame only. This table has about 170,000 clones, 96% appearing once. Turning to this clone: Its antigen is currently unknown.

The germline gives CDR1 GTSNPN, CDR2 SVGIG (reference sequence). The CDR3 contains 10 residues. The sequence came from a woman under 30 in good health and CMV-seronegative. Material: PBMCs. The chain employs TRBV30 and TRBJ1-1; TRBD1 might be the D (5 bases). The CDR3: CALRQTEAFF. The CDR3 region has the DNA TGTGCACTCCGACAGACTGAAGCTTTCTTT.